These 30 T cell receptor beta chains share one sample of origin, sequenced in a study of cytomegalovirus exposure and HLA in healthy donors (TCRdb year 2017). Library creation used the immunoSEQ multiplex PCR assay. The table was pulled from immuneACCESS by TCRdb, which kept in-frame rearrangements only. Such tables lose some clones; where checked, under half of the loss comes from unresolved V genes, and the rest has no known cause. This sample holds approximately 230,000 clones; about 90% were observed only once. The leading ten clones occupy around 13% of the sample. The sequenced sample consisted of PBMCs. All receptors derive from a man between 18 and 35 years old in good health and CMV-seropositive.

The genes are TRBV30 and TRBJ1-3, with TRBD1 matching 9 bases. There are 14 residues in the CDR3. The germline gives CDR1 GTSNPN, CDR2 SVGIG (reference sequence). V was pared by 4 bases and J by 4 bases, with 5 bases of the junction left unmatched. The CDR3 region is CAWIQGAQGNTIYF. CDR3 bases: TGTGCCTGGATACAGGGGGCGCAAGGAAACACCATATATTTT.

This chain links TRBV20-1 with TRBJ1-2; D is uncertain. The germline V gene encodes CDR1 DFQATT and CDR2 SNEGSKA (reference sequence). The CDR3 runs to 10 residues. CDR3 in amino acids: CSATKDGYTF. The DNA of the CDR3 is TGCAGCGCCACAAAGGACGGCTACACCTTC.

CDR3 amino acids: CASSIGTAGSYGYTF. In nucleotides, the CDR3 is TGCGCCAGCAGCATAGGGACAGCTGGGTCCTATGGCTACACCTTC. The chain carries TRBV5-1 and TRBJ1-2; 7 bases are a match to TRBD1. Germline V lookup: CDR1 SGHRS, CDR2 YFSETQ. The junction had 10 bases not matched to a gene; V was cut back by 4 bases and J by 4 bases. This CDR3 contains 15 residues.

The V gene is TRBV12-5, the J gene TRBJ1-5; D possibly corresponds to TRBD1 (6 bases). The CDR3 has 18 residues. The germline gives CDR1 LGHNT, CDR2 FRNRAP. The ends were cut back, 3 bases at V and 4 bases at J, with 22 bases in the middle. The CDR3 region has the DNA TGTGCTAGTGGTTTCCAAAAGGGGGGCAGAGGGGCAAATCAGCCCCAGCATTTT. This sequence encodes CASGFQKGGRGANQPQHF.

The CDR3 nucleotides are TGCGCCAGCAAACAGGGTCTCAATCAGCCCCAGCATTTT. It translates to CASKQGLNQPQHF. The chain joins TRBV10-2 to TRBJ1-5, with D possibly TRBD1 on 6 matching bases. Germline V lookup: CDR1 WSHSY, CDR2 SAAADI. Trimming stripped 7 bases from V and 3 bases from J, with 10 bases between. CDR3 size: 13 residues.

The V gene is TRBV7-9, the J gene TRBJ2-6; D is perhaps TRBD1 or TRBD2 (6 bases each). The ends were cut back, 1 base at V and 0 bases at J, with 16 bases in the middle. This CDR3 region has 19 residues. Germline CDR1 reads SEHNR; CDR2 reads FQNEAQ (reference sequence). The CDR3 loop is CASSLVGGWAASGANVLTF. The DNA of the CDR3 is TGTGCCAGCAGCTTAGTCGGGGGCTGGGCAGCCTCTGGGGCCAACGTCCTGACTTTC.

The chain uses TRBV19 and TRBJ2-7, with D possibly matching TRBD2 (6 bases). Germline V gene sequence: CDR1 LNHDA, CDR2 SQIVND (reference sequence). CDR3 length equals 14 residues. V dropped 7 bases and J dropped 0 bases, with 13 bases sitting between them. CDR3 sequence (DNA): TGTGCCAGTAATAGGAGGGGTAGCTCCTACGAGCAGTACTTC. Its protein product is CASNRRGSSYEQYF. The variable domain in full, with the rest retrieved from reference TRBV19 and TRBJ2-7, is DGGITQSPKYLFRKEGQNVTLSCEQNLNHDAMYWYRQDPGQGLRLIYYSQIVNDFQKGDIAEGYSVSREKKESFPLTVTSAQKNPTAFYLCASNRRGSSYEQYFGPGTRLTVT.

The chain employs TRBV4-2 and TRBJ2-2; 14 positions match TRBD2. The V and J ends lost 3 bases and 0 bases, in that order; junction bases with no gene match: 9. Germline V gene sequence: CDR1 LGHNA, CDR2 YNFKEQ. This CDR3 has 20 residues. CDR3 in amino acids: CASSHRKTSGRAPNTGELFF. CDR3 DNA: TGTGCCAGCAGCCATAGAAAGACTAGCGGGAGGGCCCCGAACACCGGGGAGCTGTTTTTT.

The chain uses TRBV15 and TRBJ1-4; a possible D gene is TRBD1 (6 bases). Germline CDR1 is LNHNV and CDR2 is YYDKDF (reference sequence). Trimming took off 0 bases at V and 10 bases at J, with 21 bases between the two ends. The CDR3 spans 17 residues. CDR3 sequence reads: CATSRERQARGAAKLFF. The CDR3 region has the DNA TGTGCCACCAGCAGAGAACGACAGGCTAGGGGAGCCGCAAAACTGTTTTTT.

This sequence joins TRBV11-2 and TRBJ2-2, with TRBD1 matching 9 bases. Unmatched junction bases numbered 8, after V lost 3 bases and J lost 0 bases. From germline, CDR1 is SGHAT and CDR2 FQNNGV. The CDR3 sequence is 18 residues long. CDR3 bases: TGTGCCAGCAGCTTGTGGACAGGGGACCGACCGAACACCGGGGAGCTGTTTTTT. It specifies CASSLWTGDRPNTGELFF.

The genes are TRBV28 and TRBJ1-1; unclear D gene. V was clipped by 3 bases and J by 0 bases, with 2 bases between them. Per germline, CDR1 MDHEN and CDR2 SYDVKM. CDR3 length equals 12 residues. The CDR3 here is CASSFVNTEAFF. In DNA form, the CDR3 reads TGTGCCAGCAGTTTCGTGAACACTGAAGCTTTCTTT. The whole variable domain, filled in from reference TRBV28 and TRBJ1-1, reads DVKVTQSSRYLVKRTGEKVFLECVQDMDHENMFWYRQDPGLGLRLIYFSYDVKMKEKGDIPEGYSVSREKKERFSLILESASTNQTSMYLCASSFVNTEAFFGQGTRLTVV.

The CDR3 region has the DNA TGTGCCAGCAGTTTATGGACTAGCGGGAGCTCCTACGAGCAGTACTTC. Amino acids: CASSLWTSGSSYEQYF. The chain combines TRBV28 with TRBJ2-7, with 12 nucleotides matching TRBD2. V lost 0 bases and J lost 0; bases outside the gene matches: 0. The germline V gene encodes CDR1 MDHEN and CDR2 SYDVKM. The CDR3 length is 16 residues.

The chain links TRBV27 to TRBJ2-7; 9 bases are a match to TRBD1. The germline V gene encodes CDR1 MNHEY and CDR2 SMNVEV (reference sequence). After removal of 6 bases from V and 3 bases from J, the junction contained 12 bases not matched to a gene. CDR3 length: 16 residues. This chain's CDR3 is CASSPSGQGSRYEQYF. The CDR3 DNA reads as TGTGCCAGCAGCCCGTCGGGACAGGGCTCGCGCTACGAGCAGTACTTC.

The rearrangement uses TRBV6-5 and TRBJ1-1; D possibly corresponds to TRBD1 (5 bases). Germline-derived CDR1 and CDR2 are MNHEY and SVGAGI. Trimming removed 6 bases from V and 5 bases from J, with 10 bases in between. This CDR3 comprises 12 residues. CDR3 in amino acids: CASSQGNTEAFF. CDR3 DNA: TGTGCCAGCAGCCAGGGAAATACTGAAGCTTTCTTT.

The rearrangement links TRBV27 to TRBJ2-7, with D unclear. The germline V and J ends were trimmed by 2 bases and 0 bases, with 8 bases remaining between them. Germline V gene sequence: CDR1 MNHEY, CDR2 SMNVEV (reference sequence). The CDR3 totals 14 residues. CDR3 bases: TGTGCCAGCAGTTTAGATGGCAGCTCCTACGAGCAGTACTTC. Translated, it gives CASSLDGSSYEQYF.

J is TRBJ1-3 and V is TRBV6-1, with 7 positions matching TRBD1. Looked up from germline, CDR1 is MNHNS and CDR2 is SASEGT. The trim removed 0 bases at V and 4 bases at J, leaving 15 bases unmatched. The CDR3 runs 19 residues. For the CDR3, the DNA is TGTGCCAGCAGTGAAGCGCTTCCCACAGGGGCCTACGTAGGAAACACCATATATTTT. It translates to CASSEALPTGAYVGNTIYF.

The V gene is TRBV5-1, the J gene TRBJ1-2; 9 bases agree with TRBD1. CDR1 is SGHRS and CDR2 is YFSETQ in the germline V gene. Losses at the gene ends were 5 bases for V and 7 bases for J; bases not matched to a gene: 9. The CDR3 consists of 14 residues. The DNA of the CDR3 is TGCGCCAGCAGACGGACAGGGGACGGCCTTGGCTACACCTTC. Translated: CASRRTGDGLGYTF.

The chain uses TRBV10-1 and TRBJ2-5; D remains ambiguous. Germline V CDR1 and CDR2: WNHNN, SYGVQD (reference sequence). V lost 3 bases and J 4 bases, leaving 18 bases between the germline ends. The CDR3 is 16 amino acids. The CDR3 nucleotides read TGCGCCAGCAGTGAAATTTCAGCTTTTGGTTCAGAGACCCAGTACTTC. Translation: CASSEISAFGSETQYF.

V is TRBV4-1 and J is TRBJ2-7; 10 nucleotides line up with TRBD2. This CDR3 comprises 18 residues. Per germline, CDR1 MGHRA and CDR2 YSYEKL. The V gene end was trimmed by 0 bases and the J gene end by 0 bases; junction bases not matched to a gene: 8. CDR3: CASSQDVLAGDLSYEQYF. CDR3 in DNA: TGCGCCAGCAGCCAAGATGTGCTAGCGGGAGATCTCTCCTACGAGCAGTACTTC.

This chain connects TRBV4-2 to TRBJ2-1; the D gene is possibly TRBD2 (6 bases). CDR1 LGHNA and CDR2 YNFKEQ come from the germline V gene. This CDR3 is built from 17 residues. The V and J ends lost 0 bases and 6 bases respectively, with 18 bases between them. This CDR3 is CASSQDLVAGSINEQFF. CDR3 bases: TGTGCCAGCAGCCAAGATCTTGTCGCCGGGAGTATCAATGAGCAGTTCTTC.

The chain carries TRBV11-1 and TRBJ1-5; weak D call: TRBD1 (5 bases). Germline values: CDR1 SGHAT, CDR2 FQDESV (reference sequence). The CDR3 extends over 13 amino acids. Between the trimmed V and J ends, which lost 3 bases and 6 bases, there was a span of 9 bases. CDR3 bases: TGTGCCAGCAGCTTGTCCGGGGCTCAGCCCCAGCATTTT. Amino acids: CASSLSGAQPQHF.

The V and J genes are TRBV6-6 and TRBJ2-7; D remains ambiguous. This CDR3 is built from 14 residues. Trimming cost V 3 bases and J 3 bases, with 12 bases left between them. Germline CDR1 reads MNHNY; CDR2 reads SVGAGI (reference sequence). The CDR3 here is CASSYTESVYEQYF. Written as DNA, the CDR3 is TGTGCCAGCAGTTATACAGAGTCGGTCTACGAGCAGTACTTC.

The chain combines TRBV2 with TRBJ2-7; TRBD2 is a possible D gene (6 bases). This CDR3 region has 13 residues. From germline, CDR1 is SNHLY and CDR2 FYNNEI. The V and J ends lost 7 bases and 3 bases respectively, with 13 bases between them. The CDR3 here is CASKRDFDYEQYF. DNA of the CDR3: TGTGCCAGCAAACGGGACTTCGACTACGAGCAGTACTTC.

The chain couples TRBV29-1 to TRBJ2-5; D unclear. The V and J ends lost 3 bases and 2 bases respectively, with 7 bases between them. The germline CDR1 and CDR2 sequences are SQVTM and ANQGSEA. The CDR3 extends over 12 amino acids. The CDR3 loop is CSVDSLQETQYF. In nucleotides, the CDR3 is TGCAGCGTTGATTCGCTACAAGAGACCCAGTACTTC.

The CDR3: CASSYNRDYEQYF. CDR3 bases: TGTGCCAGCAGTTATAACAGGGACTACGAGCAGTACTTC. The J gene is TRBJ2-7, the V gene TRBV27; the D gene is possibly TRBD1 (6 bases). The CDR3 consists of 13 residues. Per germline, CDR1 MNHEY and CDR2 SMNVEV (reference sequence). Trimming pared 4 bases from V and 3 bases from J, leaving 10 bases between.

The chain recombines TRBV27 with TRBJ1-2, with 7 bases fitting TRBD1. The V gene's germline CDR1 is MNHEY and CDR2 SMNVEV (reference sequence). The CDR3 loop spans 14 amino acids. V dropped 6 bases and J dropped 2; count of bases not matched to a gene: 6. The CDR3 DNA reads TGTGCCAGCAGACAGGGACAGCTAAACTATGGCTACACCTTC. Its protein product is CASRQGQLNYGYTF.

The chain combines TRBV6-1 with TRBJ1-2; no clear D gene. Trimming removed 3 bases from V and 4 bases from J, with 12 bases in between. Per the germline V gene, CDR1 is MNHNS and CDR2 is SASEGT. The length of the CDR3 is 14 residues. The CDR3 bases are TGTGCCAGCAGTGACCCCCAAACAGCCTATGGCTACACCTTC. This translates into CASSDPQTAYGYTF.

A few counts support this clone. V is TRBV29-1 and J is TRBJ1-5; D is possibly TRBD1 (5 bases). V shed 1 base and J shed 6 bases, with 13 bases lying between them. The V gene's germline CDR1 is SQVTM and CDR2 ANQGSEA. The CDR3 contains 14 residues. The CDR3, as DNA: TGCAGCGTTGAAGTCAGGGAGGGCGGTCAGCCCCAGCATTTT. It codes for CSVEVREGGQPQHF.

CDR3 in amino acids: CASSPGQGEQYF. In DNA, the CDR3 is TGTGCCAGCAGCCCGGGACAGGGCGAGCAGTACTTC. The chain combines TRBV9 with TRBJ2-7; 9 nucleotides match TRBD1. Trimming took 4 bases from V and 6 from J; bases not matched to a gene: 2. The germline V gene encodes CDR1 SGDLS and CDR2 YYNGEE. The CDR3 runs to 12 residues.

This clone was counted a single time. The genes are TRBV18 and TRBJ2-7; 7 nucleotides align to TRBD1. V lost 3 bases and J lost 1; bases outside the gene matches: 6. CDR1 and CDR2 (germline): KGHSH, LQKENI. The CDR3 consists of 15 residues. The CDR3 coding sequence is TGTGCCAGCTCACCCCTGGACAGGCCATCCTACGAGCAGTACTTC. Translated, it gives CASSPLDRPSYEQYF. Full variable domain (remainder filled in from reference TRBV18 and TRBJ2-7): NAGVMQNPRHLVRRRGQEARLRCSPMKGHSHVYWYRQLPEEGLKFMVYLQKENIIDESGMPKERFSAEFPKEGPSILRIQQVVRGDSAAYFCASSPLDRPSYEQYFGPGTRLTVT.